This TCR beta chain appears in the sequencing data of a study of cytomegalovirus exposure and HLA in healthy donors. With 60 Vbeta and 13 Jbeta primers, the PCR was carried out. Some clones are missing from TCRdb's copy, which holds only in-frame ones; the method was immunoSEQ multiplex PCR. The sample records some 130,000 clones, 85% to 90% being singletons. This clone was seen a few times. Specimen: PBMCs. This sequence originates from a woman in her 30s in good health and CMV-seronegative.

CDR3 sequence (DNA): TGTGCCAGCAGCTCGGCCCCGAAGAGCCGGGGAGGGGAAAAACTGTTTTTT. It is translated as CASSSAPKSRGGEKLFF. V and J are TRBV5-6 and TRBJ1-4, with D unclear. This CDR3 contains 17 residues. V gave up 3 bases and J gave up 8 bases, with 23 bases separating them. Germline values: CDR1 SGHDT, CDR2 YYEEEE.